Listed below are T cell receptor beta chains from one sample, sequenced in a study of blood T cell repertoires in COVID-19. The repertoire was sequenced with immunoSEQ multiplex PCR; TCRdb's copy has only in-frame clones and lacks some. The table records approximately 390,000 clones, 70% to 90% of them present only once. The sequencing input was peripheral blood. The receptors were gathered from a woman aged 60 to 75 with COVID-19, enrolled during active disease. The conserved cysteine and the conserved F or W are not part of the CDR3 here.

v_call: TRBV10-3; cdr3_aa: AIRREGTNTEAF
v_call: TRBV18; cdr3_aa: ASSKSTGGDTEAF
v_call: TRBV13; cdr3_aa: ASSLGDSSEQY
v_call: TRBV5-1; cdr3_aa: ASSERYDYEQY
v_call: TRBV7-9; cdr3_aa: ASSLEGFGEQY
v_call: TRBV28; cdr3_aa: ASSRGSPYEQY
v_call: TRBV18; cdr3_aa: ASSPSLRQPQH
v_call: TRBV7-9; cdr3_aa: ASSPGLAGHYMTYEQY
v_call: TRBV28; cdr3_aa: ASSPLISAQY
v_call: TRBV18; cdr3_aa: ASSPRGNEKLF
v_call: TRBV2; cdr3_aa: AGVRVDYGYT
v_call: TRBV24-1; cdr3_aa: ATSDRVSAGGTDTQY
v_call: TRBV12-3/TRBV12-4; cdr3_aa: ASRAWDEQF
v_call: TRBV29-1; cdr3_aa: SVGWRGAGTDTQY
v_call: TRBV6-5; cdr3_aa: ASSYTGLATDTQY
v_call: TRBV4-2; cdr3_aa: ASSPLTGSYYEQY
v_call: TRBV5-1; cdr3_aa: ASSIQGMGTDTQY
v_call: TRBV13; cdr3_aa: ASSSSGSTDTQY
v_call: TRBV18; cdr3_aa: ASSPTGQGNGSPLH
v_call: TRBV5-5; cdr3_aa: ASSLAARGNQETQY
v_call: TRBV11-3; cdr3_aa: ASSLTAGRAEAF
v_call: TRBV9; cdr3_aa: ASSVGEVERGGQETQY
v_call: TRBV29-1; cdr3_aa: SVEGSYTQY
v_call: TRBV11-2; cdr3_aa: ASSFRDISSYNEQF
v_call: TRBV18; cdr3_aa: ASSPWSLAGTNTGELF
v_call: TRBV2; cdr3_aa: ASSRGKGSPLH
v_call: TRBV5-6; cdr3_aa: ASSSSATNEKLF
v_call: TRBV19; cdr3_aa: ASRGTGRGEKLF
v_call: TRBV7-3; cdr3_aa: ASSINSGTSTDTQY
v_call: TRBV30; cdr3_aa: AWIKESIAY
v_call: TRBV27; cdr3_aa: ASRRSAGQGNEKLF
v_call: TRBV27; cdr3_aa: ASSPDRVSNQPQH
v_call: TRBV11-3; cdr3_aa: ASSLGGLRSYNEQF
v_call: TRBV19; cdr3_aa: ASSDGGTNYGYT
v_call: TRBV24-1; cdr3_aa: ATSGTGVGEETQY
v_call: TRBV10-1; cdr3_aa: ATKSTEYQPQH
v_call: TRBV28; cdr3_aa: ASTQREPGEQY
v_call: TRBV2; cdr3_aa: ASSPTRTSGGRETQY
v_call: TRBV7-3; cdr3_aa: ASSLLVPGQGGEAF
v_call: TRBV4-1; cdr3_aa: ASSQDGTAYNEQF
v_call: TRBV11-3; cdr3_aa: ASSSRGTDTQY
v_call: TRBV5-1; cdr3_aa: ASSPKPGQTGNIQY